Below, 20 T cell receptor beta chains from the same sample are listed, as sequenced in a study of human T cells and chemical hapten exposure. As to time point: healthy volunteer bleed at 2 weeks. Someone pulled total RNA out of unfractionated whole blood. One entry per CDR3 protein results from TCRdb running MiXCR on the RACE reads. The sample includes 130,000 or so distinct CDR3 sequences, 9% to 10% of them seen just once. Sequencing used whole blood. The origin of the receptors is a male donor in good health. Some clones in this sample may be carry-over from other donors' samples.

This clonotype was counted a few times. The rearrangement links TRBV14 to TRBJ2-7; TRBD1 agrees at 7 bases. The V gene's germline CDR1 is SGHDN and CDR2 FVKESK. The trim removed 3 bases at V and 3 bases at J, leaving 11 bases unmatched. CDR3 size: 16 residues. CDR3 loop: CASSHHRGSSNYEQYF. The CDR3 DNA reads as TGTGCCAGCAGCCATCACAGGGGCTCCTCAAACTACGAGCAGTACTTC.

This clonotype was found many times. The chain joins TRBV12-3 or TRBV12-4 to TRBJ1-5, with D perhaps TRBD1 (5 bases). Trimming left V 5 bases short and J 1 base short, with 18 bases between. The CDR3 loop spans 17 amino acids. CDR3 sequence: CASSPPRREGSNQPQHF. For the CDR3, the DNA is TGTGCCAGCAGTCCCCCTCGGAGGGAGGGGAGCAATCAGCCCCAGCATTTT.

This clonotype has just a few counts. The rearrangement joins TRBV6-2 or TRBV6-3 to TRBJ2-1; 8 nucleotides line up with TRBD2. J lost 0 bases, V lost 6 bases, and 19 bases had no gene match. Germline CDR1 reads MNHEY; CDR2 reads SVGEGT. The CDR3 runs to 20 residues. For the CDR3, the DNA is TGTGCCAGCAGCTACCCCTCCTTGGCGGGAGGCCCCATCTCCTACAATGAGCAGTTCTTC. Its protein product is CASSYPSLAGGPISYNEQFF.

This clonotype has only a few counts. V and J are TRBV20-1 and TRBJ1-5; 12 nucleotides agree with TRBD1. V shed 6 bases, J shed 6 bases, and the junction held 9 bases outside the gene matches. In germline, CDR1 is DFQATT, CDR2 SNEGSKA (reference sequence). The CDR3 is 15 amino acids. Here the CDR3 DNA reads TGCAGTGCCGGTCCGGGACAGGGGGCTTTTCAGCCCCAGCATTTT. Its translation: CSAGPGQGAFQPQHF.

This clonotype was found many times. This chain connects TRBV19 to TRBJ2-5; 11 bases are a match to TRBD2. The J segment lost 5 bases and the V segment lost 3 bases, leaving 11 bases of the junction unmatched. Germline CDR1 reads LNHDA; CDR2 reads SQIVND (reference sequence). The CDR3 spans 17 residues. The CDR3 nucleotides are TGTGCCAGTAGTATGAGATCGTTAGCGGGAGGGCCGGAGACCCAGTACTTC. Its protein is CASSMRSLAGGPETQYF.

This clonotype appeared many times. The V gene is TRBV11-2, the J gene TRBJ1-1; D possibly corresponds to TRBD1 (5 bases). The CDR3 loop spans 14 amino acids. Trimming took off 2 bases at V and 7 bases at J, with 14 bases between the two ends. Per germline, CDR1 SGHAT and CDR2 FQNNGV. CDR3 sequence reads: CASSLSGGMNEAFF. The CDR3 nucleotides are TGTGCCAGCAGCTTAAGTGGGGGTATGAATGAAGCTTTCTTT.

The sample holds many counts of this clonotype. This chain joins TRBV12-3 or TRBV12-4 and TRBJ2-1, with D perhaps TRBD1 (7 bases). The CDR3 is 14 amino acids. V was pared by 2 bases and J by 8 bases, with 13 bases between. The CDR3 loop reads CASSLPQGEDEQFF. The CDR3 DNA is TGTGCCAGCAGTTTACCCCAGGGGGAGGATGAGCAGTTCTTC.

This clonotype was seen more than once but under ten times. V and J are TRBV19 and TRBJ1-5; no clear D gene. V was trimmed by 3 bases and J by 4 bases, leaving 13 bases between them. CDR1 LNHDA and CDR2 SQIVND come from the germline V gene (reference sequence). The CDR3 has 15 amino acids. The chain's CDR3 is CASSITANPNQPQHF. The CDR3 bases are TGTGCCAGTAGTATTACAGCCAACCCAAATCAGCCCCAGCATTTT. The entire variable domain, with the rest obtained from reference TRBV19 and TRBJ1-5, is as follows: DGGITQSPKYLFRKEGQNVTLSCEQNLNHDAMYWYRQDPGQGLRLIYYSQIVNDFQKGDIAEGYSVSREKKESFPLTVTSAQKNPTAFYLCASSITANPNQPQHFGDGTRLSIL.

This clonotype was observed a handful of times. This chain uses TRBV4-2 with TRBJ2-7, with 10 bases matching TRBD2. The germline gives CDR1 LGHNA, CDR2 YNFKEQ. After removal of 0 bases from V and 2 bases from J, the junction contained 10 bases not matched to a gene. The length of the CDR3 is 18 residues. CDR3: CASSQDPLAGESPYEQYF. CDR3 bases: TGTGCCAGCAGCCAAGACCCCCTAGCGGGGGAGTCTCCCTACGAGCAGTACTTC.

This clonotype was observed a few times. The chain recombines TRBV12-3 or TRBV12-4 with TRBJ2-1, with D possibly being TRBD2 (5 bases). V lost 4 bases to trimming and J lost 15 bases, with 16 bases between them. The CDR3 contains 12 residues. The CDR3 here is CASSSTGITPFF. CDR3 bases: TGTGCCAGCAGTTCTACCGGGATCACACCGTTCTTC.

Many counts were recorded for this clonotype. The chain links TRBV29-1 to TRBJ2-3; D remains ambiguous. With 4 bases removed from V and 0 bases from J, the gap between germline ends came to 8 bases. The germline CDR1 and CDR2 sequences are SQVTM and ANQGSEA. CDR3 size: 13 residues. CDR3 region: CSVAIGSTDTQYF. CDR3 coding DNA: TGCAGCGTTGCTATCGGCAGCACAGATACGCAGTATTTT.

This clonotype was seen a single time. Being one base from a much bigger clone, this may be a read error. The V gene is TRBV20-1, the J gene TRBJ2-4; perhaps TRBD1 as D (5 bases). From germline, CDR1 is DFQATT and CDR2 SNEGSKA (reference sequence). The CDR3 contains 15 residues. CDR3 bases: TGCAATGGGGTCTCACAGGCACGTAGCAAAAACATTCAGTACTTC. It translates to CNGVSQARSKNIQYF.

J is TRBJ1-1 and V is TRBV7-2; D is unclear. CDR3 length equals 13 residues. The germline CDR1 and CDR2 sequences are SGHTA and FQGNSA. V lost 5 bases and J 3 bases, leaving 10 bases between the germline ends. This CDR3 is CASSPQTDTEAFF. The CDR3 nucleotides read TGTGCCAGCAGCCCCCAAACTGACACTGAAGCTTTCTTT. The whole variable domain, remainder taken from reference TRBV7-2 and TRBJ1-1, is GAGVSQSPSNKVTEKGKDVELRCDPISGHTALYWYRQSLGQGLEFLIYFQGNSAPDKSGLPSDRFSAERTGGSVSTLTIQRTQQEDSAVYLCASSPQTDTEAFFGQGTRLTVV.

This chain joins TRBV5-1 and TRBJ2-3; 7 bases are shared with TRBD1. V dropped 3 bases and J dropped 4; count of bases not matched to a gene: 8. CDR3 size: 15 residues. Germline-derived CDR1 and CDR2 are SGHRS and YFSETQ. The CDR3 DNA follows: TGCGCCAGCAGCTGGGCGACAGGGATGTCAGATACGCAGTATTTT. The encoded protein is CASSWATGMSDTQYF.

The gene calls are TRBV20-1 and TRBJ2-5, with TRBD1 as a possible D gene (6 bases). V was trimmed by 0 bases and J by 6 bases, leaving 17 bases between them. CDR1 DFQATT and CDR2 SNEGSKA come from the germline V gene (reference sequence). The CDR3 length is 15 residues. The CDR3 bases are TGCAGTGCTAGAGAGGACAGTAATCTAGAGAAGACCCAGTACTTC. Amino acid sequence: CSAREDSNLEKTQYF.

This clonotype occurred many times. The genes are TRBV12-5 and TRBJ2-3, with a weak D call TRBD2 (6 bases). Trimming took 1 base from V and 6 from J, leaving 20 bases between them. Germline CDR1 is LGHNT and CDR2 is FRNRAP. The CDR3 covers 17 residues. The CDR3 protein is CASGLAGGGPKKDTQYF. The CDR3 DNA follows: TGTGCTAGTGGTTTGGCTGGCGGAGGGCCAAAAAAGGATACGCAGTATTTT. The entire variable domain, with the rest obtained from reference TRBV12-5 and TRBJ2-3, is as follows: DARVTQTPRHKVTEMGQEVTMRCQPILGHNTVFWYRQTMMQGLELLAYFRNRAPLDDSGMPKDRFSAEMPDATLATLKIQPSEPRDSAVYFCASGLAGGGPKKDTQYFGPGTRLTVL.

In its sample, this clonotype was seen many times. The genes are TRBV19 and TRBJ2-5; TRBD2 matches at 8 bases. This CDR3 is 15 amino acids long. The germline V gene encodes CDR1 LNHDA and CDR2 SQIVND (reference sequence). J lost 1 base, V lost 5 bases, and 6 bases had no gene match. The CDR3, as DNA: TGTGCCAGTAGTGTACTAGCGGACCTCCAAGAGACCCAGTACTTC. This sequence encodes CASSVLADLQETQYF.

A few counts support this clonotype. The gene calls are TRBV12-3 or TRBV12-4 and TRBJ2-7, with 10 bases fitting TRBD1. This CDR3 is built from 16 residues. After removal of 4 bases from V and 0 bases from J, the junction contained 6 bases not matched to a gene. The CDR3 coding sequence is TGTGCCAGCAGTTCGGGCGGGACAGGGGTCTCCTACGAGCAGTACTTC. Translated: CASSSGGTGVSYEQYF.

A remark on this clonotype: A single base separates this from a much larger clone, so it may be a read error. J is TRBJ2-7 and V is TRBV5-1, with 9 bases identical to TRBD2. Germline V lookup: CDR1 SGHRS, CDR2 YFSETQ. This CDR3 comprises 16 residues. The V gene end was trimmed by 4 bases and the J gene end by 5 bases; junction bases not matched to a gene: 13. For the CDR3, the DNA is TGCGCCAGCAGCCGGGGGAATAGCGGGGGCCTGGACGAGCAGTACTTC. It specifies CASSRGNSGGLDEQYF.

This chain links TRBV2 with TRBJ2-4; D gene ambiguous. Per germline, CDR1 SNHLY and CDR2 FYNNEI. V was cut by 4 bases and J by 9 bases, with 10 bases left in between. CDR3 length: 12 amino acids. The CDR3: CASSVGVGIQYF. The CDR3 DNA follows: TGTGCCAGCAGTGTTGGGGTCGGCATTCAGTACTTC. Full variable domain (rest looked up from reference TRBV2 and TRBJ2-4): EPEVTQTPSHQVTQMGQEVILRCVPISNHLYFYWYRQILGQKVEFLVSFYNNEISEKSEIFDDQFSVERPDGSNFTLKIRSTKLEDSAMYFCASSVGVGIQYFGAGTRLSVL.